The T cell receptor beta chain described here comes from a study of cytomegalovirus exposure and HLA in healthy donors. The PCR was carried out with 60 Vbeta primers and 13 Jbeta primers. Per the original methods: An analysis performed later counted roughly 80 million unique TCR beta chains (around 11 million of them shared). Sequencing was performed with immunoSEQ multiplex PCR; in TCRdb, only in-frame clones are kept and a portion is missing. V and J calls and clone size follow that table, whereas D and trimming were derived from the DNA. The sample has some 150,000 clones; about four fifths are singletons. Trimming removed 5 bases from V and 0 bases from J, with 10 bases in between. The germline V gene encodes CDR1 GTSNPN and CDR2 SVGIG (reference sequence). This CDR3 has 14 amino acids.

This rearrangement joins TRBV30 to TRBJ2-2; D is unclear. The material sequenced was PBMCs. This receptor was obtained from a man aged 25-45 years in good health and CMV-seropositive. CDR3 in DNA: TGTGCCTGGGATGTTGGAGCGAACACCGGGGAGCTGTTTTTT. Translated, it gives CAWDVGANTGELFF.